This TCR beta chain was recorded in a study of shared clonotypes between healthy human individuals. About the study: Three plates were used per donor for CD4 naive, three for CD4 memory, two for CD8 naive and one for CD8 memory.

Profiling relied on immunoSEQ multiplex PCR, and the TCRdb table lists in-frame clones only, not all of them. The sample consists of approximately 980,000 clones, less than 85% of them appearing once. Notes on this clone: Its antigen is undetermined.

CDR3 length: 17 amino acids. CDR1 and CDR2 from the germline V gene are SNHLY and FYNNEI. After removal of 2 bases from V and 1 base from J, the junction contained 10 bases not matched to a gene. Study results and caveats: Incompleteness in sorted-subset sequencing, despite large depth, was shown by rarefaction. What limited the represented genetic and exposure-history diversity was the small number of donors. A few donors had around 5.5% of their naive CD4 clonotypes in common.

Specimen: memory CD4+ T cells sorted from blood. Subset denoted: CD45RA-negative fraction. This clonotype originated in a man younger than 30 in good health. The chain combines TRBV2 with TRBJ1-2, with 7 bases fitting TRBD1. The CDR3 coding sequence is TGTGCCAGCAGTGAATCCCCGCGGGACAGACTTAACTATGGCTACACCTTC. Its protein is CASSESPRDRLNYGYTF. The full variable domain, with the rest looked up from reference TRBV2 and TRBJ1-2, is EPEVTQTPSHQVTQMGQEVILRCVPISNHLYFYWYRQILGQKVEFLVSFYNNEISEKSEIFDDQFSVERPDGSNFTLKIRSTKLEDSAMYFCASSESPRDRLNYGYTFGSGTRLTVV.